This T cell receptor (beta chain) was retrieved from a study of CD8 T cells in ankylosing spondylitis. Study results and limitations: Matched ankylosing spondylitis synovial fluid reportedly contained a significantly enriched population of disease-linked clones. Peripheral blood samples showed relatively rare disease-linked clones, and these clones were CD8+. Characteristic, it appeared, of ankylosing spondylitis blood was a TCR beta motif of 7 or 8 highly homologous variants.

The CDR3 consists of 13 residues. Trimming left V 4 bases short and J 2 bases short, with 9 bases between. Per germline, CDR1 SNHLY and CDR2 FYNNEI. About this clonotype: The target antigen is unknown.

In making TCR beta libraries, quantitative 5'-RACE with molecular barcodes was used. TCRdb re-derived calls from the 5' RACE reads in MiXCR, one entry per CDR3 protein. The sample yields about 440,000 distinct CDR3 sequences, more than 15% seen once. Sequencing used blood, either unsorted or a sorted T cell fraction (not recorded which). The TCR was taken from a male donor with ankylosing spondylitis. The chain couples TRBV2 to TRBJ2-7; D is unresolved. As DNA, the CDR3 is TGTGCCAGCAGTGTTGGCAGTGCCTACGAGCAGTACTTC. Translating it yields CASSVGSAYEQYF.